This TCR beta chain was observed in a study of shared clonotypes between healthy human individuals. The data were produced by immunoSEQ multiplex PCR, yet TCRdb's version contains in-frame clones alone and is incomplete. The sample contains about 2.5 million clones, just under 95% of which appear only once. General study points: Blood was the only sampled material, and tissue repertoires likely differ.

As concerns this clone: Its matching antigen is unknown.

Sample: naive CD4+ T cells from PBMCs. The subset here: CD45RA+ positively selected. This TCR derives from a man in his late teens or twenties in good health. Some clones in this sample may be carry-over from other donors' samples.

The CDR3 region has the DNA TGTGCCAGCTCACCAGGGACAGGCCTCGAGGTGGCCCAGCATTTT. Protein product: CASSPGTGLEVAQHF. V gene TRBV18 combines with J gene TRBJ1-5; TRBD1 matches at 8 bases. The CDR3 has 15 amino acids. From germline, CDR1 is KGHSH and CDR2 LQKENI. V was clipped by 2 bases and J by 11 bases; unmatched bases: 11.